This TCR beta chain was sequenced in a study of blood T cell repertoires in COVID-19. Study-level information: Researchers got acute and convalescent COVID-19 samples from the United States, Italy and Spain.

Some clones are missing from TCRdb's copy, which holds only in-frame ones; the method was immunoSEQ multiplex PCR. The profile shows 350,000 to 450,000 clones, 75% to 90% of them singletons. Cohort placement rested on clinical history that participants reported themselves. Cohort 3 donors counted as recovered after two negative PCRs, clearance, or resolved symptoms. This clonotype was obtained from a man aged 30-40 years who had recovered from COVID-19. The sample taken for sequencing was PBMCs or T cells enriched from blood (not recorded which).

CDR3: CASSQPSGSGELFF. CDR3 bases: TGTGCCAGCAGCCAACCTAGCGGGAGTGGGGAGCTGTTTTTT. This chain uses TRBV3-1 (or the pseudogene TRBV3-2) with TRBJ2-2; 10 nucleotides line up with TRBD2. The CDR3 consists of 14 residues. Unmatched junction bases numbered 2, after V lost 2 bases and J lost 8 bases. Per germline, CDR1 LGHDT and CDR2 YNNKEL (reference sequence).